This T cell receptor (beta chain) was sequenced during a study of identical twins. Findings and limits, study-wide: Beta out-of-frame sequences showed weaker excess sharing between twins.

This clonotype has ten or more counts. Antigen: not known. The CDR3 extends over 16 amino acids. Losses at the gene ends were 4 bases for V and 2 bases for J; bases not matched to a gene: 8. TCRdb independently ran MiXCR on the 5' RACE reads; one entry per CDR3 protein. The sample has some 500,000 distinct CDR3 sequences, over 8.5% seen once. This sample also appeared in a second study, on yellow fever vaccine responses in identical twins.

The chain recombines TRBV12-3 or TRBV12-4 with TRBJ1-5; 7 bases agree with TRBD1. The sequence was obtained from a woman aged 18-35 years in good health. The source material was PBMCs. This chain's CDR3 is CASSSDRVLGNQPQHF. The CDR3 DNA follows: TGTGCCAGCAGTTCCGACAGGGTCTTGGGCAATCAGCCCCAGCATTTT.